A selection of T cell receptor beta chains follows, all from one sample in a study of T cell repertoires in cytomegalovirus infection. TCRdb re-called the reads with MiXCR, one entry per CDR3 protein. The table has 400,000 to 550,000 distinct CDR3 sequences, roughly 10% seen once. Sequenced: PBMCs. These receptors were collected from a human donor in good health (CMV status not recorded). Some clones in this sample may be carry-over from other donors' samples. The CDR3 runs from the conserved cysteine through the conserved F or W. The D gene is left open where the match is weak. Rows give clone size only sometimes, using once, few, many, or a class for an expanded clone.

TGTGCCAGCAGCTTGGATCCCAACCCCAGCACAGATACGCAGTATTTT	CASSLDPNPSTDTQYF	NA	TRBV5-4	TRBJ2-3	many
TGTGCCAGCAGGGGAGACGGGGCATACAATGAGCAGTTCTTC	CASRGDGAYNEQFF	NA	TRBV27	TRBJ2-1	few
TGTGCCAGCAGTCCGGGACTAGCGGGGCCGGGGAATGAGCAGTTCTTC	CASSPGLAGPGNEQFF	TRBD2	TRBV6-2/TRBV6-3	TRBJ2-1	many
TGTGCCAGCAGCCAAGACCACGGGGGTTACAATGAGCAGTTCTTC	CASSQDHGGYNEQFF	NA	TRBV4-2	TRBJ2-1	many
TGCGCCAGCAGCCCCGGGAACTCCCATAAAGAGACCCAGTACTTC	CASSPGNSHKETQYF	NA	TRBV5-1	TRBJ2-5	NA
TGTGCCACCCATGCTCCGAATCTACCCTCGAGGACCGGGGAGCTGTTTTTT	CATHAPNLPSRTGELFF	NA	TRBV15	TRBJ2-2	NA
TGTGCCAGTAGTATAAGACAACTTCGGGCAGGGGCCAAGGCTTTCTTT	CASSIRQLRAGAKAFF	NA	TRBV19	TRBJ1-1	many
TGTGCCAGCAGCGTAGCCGGGGAAAAACTGTTTTTT	CASSVAGEKLFF	NA	TRBV9	TRBJ1-4	many
TGTGCCAGCAGCCCGGGACTCGAGCAGTACTTC	CASSPGLEQYF	NA	TRBV6-5	TRBJ2-7	many
TGTGCCAGCAGTCGATATGGAGCCCGAAACGAAAAACTGTTTTTT	CASSRYGARNEKLFF	NA	TRBV27	TRBJ1-4	many
TGTGCCAGCAGCATTGACAGGCGAATAATAATTTCACCCCTCCACTTT	CASSIDRRIIISPLHF	NA	TRBV27	TRBJ1-6	many
TGTGCCAGCAGTTACCCCTGGCGGGGGCGGCAGCCCCAGCATTTT	CASSYPWRGRQPQHF	NA	TRBV6-2/TRBV6-3	TRBJ1-5	many
TGTGCCAGCAGTTACACACTCGGGGGCATGAACACTGAAGCTTTCTTT	CASSYTLGGMNTEAFF	NA	TRBV6-8	TRBJ1-1	NA
TGTGCCAGCAGTTTTGGCCAGGGGGAAAATCAGCCCCAGCATTTT	CASSFGQGENQPQHF	TRBD1	TRBV27	TRBJ1-5	NA
TGCGCCAGCAGCTCAACAGGGTCGGCTGAAGCTTTCTTT	CASSSTGSAEAFF	NA	TRBV5-1	TRBJ1-1	NA
TGTGCCAGCATCCAGCTTGCGGGAGTGAACACTGAAGCTTTCTTT	CASIQLAGVNTEAFF	NA	TRBV9	TRBJ1-1	NA
TGTGCCAGCAGCCCCGGAGGGGCGGTTCAAGAGACCCAGTACTTC	CASSPGGAVQETQYF	NA	TRBV4-2	TRBJ2-5	many
TGTGCCAGCAGTGAAAGAGAACCGCCAAACGAAGCTTTCTTT	CASSEREPPNEAFF	NA	TRBV25-1	TRBJ1-1	few
TGTGCCACCAGCCCAATCCGGGCCGGGGAGCTGTTTTTT	CATSPIRAGELFF	NA	TRBV15	TRBJ2-2	many
TGTGCCAGTAGTATCAACGGAAACTATGGCTACACCTTC	CASSINGNYGYTF	NA	TRBV19	TRBJ1-2	many
TGTGCCAGCAGCCAAGACTCCGGACTAGCGGGTAACACAGATACGCAGTATTTT	CASSQDSGLAGNTDTQYF	TRBD2	TRBV3-1	TRBJ2-3	few
TGCAGCGTTGATGTACAGGGGGGATACGGCGGTGGCTACACCTTC	CSVDVQGGYGGGYTF	TRBD1	TRBV29-1	TRBJ1-2	few
TGTGCCAGCGGACAGAGGTTGGGGACTAATGAAAAACTGTTTTTT	CASGQRLGTNEKLFF	NA	TRBV7-2	TRBJ1-4	many
TGCGCCAGCAGCTGGGACAGGACTTCGGGCGGCTACACCTTC	CASSWDRTSGGYTF	TRBD1	TRBV5-1	TRBJ1-2	few
TGCAGCGTTAAACTAGCGGGAGGAGACCAGTTCTTC	CSVKLAGGDQFF	TRBD2	TRBV29-1	TRBJ2-1	few
TGTGCCAGCAGTTTAGAGGGGGTTGTCCTCCACTTT	CASSLEGVVLHF	NA	TRBV12-3/TRBV12-4	TRBJ1-6	many
TGTGCCAGCGCCCCCCCCGGGGGGGGGAATGAGCAGTTCTTC	CASAPPGGGNEQFF	TRBD2	TRBV28	TRBJ2-1	NA
TGTGCCAGCAGCCTGGGGTCCCTGAACACTGAAGCTTTCTTT	CASSLGSLNTEAFF	NA	TRBV7-8	TRBJ1-1	many
TGTGCCAGCAGTTTGTCCGACTGGAAGGAGACCCAGTACTTC	CASSLSDWKETQYF	NA	TRBV28	TRBJ2-5	many
TGTGCCAGCAGCTTAGCGAGCTCCTACAATGAGCAGTTCTTC	CASSLASSYNEQFF	NA	TRBV7-2	TRBJ2-1	many
TGTGCCAGCAGTCCGGGAAACACCATGAACACTGAAGCTTTCTTT	CASSPGNTMNTEAFF	NA	TRBV12-3/TRBV12-4	TRBJ1-1	few
TGTGCCAGCCGGCCGGGGATTAGCTCTGAAGCTTTCTTT	CASRPGISSEAFF	NA	TRBV27	TRBJ1-1	many
TGTGCCAGCAGTTCTGAATGGGACACCGGGGAGCTGTTTTTT	CASSSEWDTGELFF	NA	TRBV7-6	TRBJ2-2	many
TGTGCCAGCAGCCAAGATTCGGCAGGTTATAATTCACCCCTCCACTTT	CASSQDSAGYNSPLHF	NA	TRBV14	TRBJ1-6	NA
TGTGCCAGCAGCAAACAGGGCTGGACTAGCGGAGACCAAGAGACCCAGTACTTC	CASSKQGWTSGDQETQYF	TRBD2	TRBV7-8	TRBJ2-5	many
TGTGCCAGCAGCTTAGAGCTCGGCAGTAATCAGCCCCAGCATTTT	CASSLELGSNQPQHF	NA	TRBV7-2	TRBJ1-5	many
TGTGCCAGCAGCGTACTACGGGACAGAGTAACAGATACGCAGTATTTT	CASSVLRDRVTDTQYF	TRBD1	TRBV7-6	TRBJ2-3	many
TGTGCCAGCAGCTTAGGGGACAGGGGGCCAGGAAACACCATATATTTT	CASSLGDRGPGNTIYF	TRBD1	TRBV7-8	TRBJ1-3	many
TGTGCCAGCACCTCTAGGACAGGACGGGGGGCCAACGTCCTGACTTTC	CASTSRTGRGANVLTF	TRBD1	TRBV9	TRBJ2-6	NA
TGCGCCAGCAGCCCCTCGATTTATCGGAACGCCTGGGGAGCTTTCTTT	CASSPSIYRNAWGAFF	NA	TRBV4-1	TRBJ1-1	few